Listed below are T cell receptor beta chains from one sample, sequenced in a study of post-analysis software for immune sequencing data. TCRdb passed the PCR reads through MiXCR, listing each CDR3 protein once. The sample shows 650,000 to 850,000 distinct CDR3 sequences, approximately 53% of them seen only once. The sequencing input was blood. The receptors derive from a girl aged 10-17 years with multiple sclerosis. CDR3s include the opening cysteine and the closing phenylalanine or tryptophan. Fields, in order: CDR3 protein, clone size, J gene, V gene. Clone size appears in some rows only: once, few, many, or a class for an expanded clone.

CDR3: CASSGAGGRAYGYTF
size: once
J: TRBJ1-2
V: TRBV6-1

CDR3: CASSEAGRGGAEAFF
size: NA
J: TRBJ1-1
V: TRBV6-1

CDR3: CASRPGQVTDTQYF
size: NA
J: TRBJ2-3
V: TRBV5-1

CDR3: CASSLEGQRASYEQYF
size: NA
J: TRBJ2-7
V: TRBV12-3/TRBV12-4

CDR3: CASSRQGGEEKLFF
size: NA
J: TRBJ1-4
V: TRBV12-3/TRBV12-4

CDR3: CASSLAPSGSSYNEQFF
size: once
J: TRBJ2-1
V: TRBV11-2

CDR3: CSVEGLAGITDTQYF
size: NA
J: TRBJ2-3
V: TRBV29-1

CDR3: CASSLAGRTKVPYEQYF
size: NA
J: TRBJ2-7
V: TRBV12-3/TRBV12-4

CDR3: CSVWGTISTDAQYF
size: once
J: TRBJ2-3
V: TRBV29-1

CDR3: CSARGPASEQYF
size: many
J: TRBJ2-7
V: TRBV20-1